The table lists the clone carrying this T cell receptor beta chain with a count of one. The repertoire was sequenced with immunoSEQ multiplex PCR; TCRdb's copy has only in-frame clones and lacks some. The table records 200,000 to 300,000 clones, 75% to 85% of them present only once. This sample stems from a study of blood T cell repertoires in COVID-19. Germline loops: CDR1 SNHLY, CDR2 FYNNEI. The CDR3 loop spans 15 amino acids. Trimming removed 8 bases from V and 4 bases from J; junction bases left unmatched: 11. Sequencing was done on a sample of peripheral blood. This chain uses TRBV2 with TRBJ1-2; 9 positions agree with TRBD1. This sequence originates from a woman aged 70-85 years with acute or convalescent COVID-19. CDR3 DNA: TGTGCCAGCGCTAACGGACAGGGGTGGGGCTATGGCTACACCTTC. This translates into CASANGQGWGYGYTF.